In this sample, the clone carrying this T cell receptor (beta chain) turned up many times. Its antigen is not known. One end of the junction varies from germline; a read error may be responsible. The V gene's germline CDR1 is SEHNR and CDR2 FQNEAQ (reference sequence). This CDR3 has 12 amino acids. These data come from a study of CD8 T cells in ankylosing spondylitis. Study-wide results and caveats: Matched ankylosing spondylitis synovial fluid reportedly contained a significantly enriched population of disease-linked clones. About 8 highly homologous variants made up a TCR beta motif, and this motif appeared characteristic of ankylosing spondylitis blood. Clones linked to the disease showed a CD8+ phenotype. They occurred at relatively low frequencies in peripheral blood. Certain motif variants had earlier appeared in reactive arthritis synovial fluid and blood.

By quantitative 5'-RACE with molecular barcodes, the TCR beta libraries were made. TCRdb ran MiXCR on the 5' RACE reads and lists one entry per CDR3 protein. The sample contains 100,000 or so distinct CDR3 sequences, roughly 8.8% of which appear only once. The gene calls are TRBV7-9 and TRBJ2-7; 7 bases match TRBD1. The sequencing input was blood, either unsorted or a sorted T cell fraction (not recorded which). The receptor was derived from a male donor with ankylosing spondylitis. CDR3 DNA sequence: TGTGCCAGCAGCTTAGGGGACAGTGGATGGAATTTC. The encoded protein is CASSLGDSGWNF.